This TCR beta chain stems from a study of type 1 regulatory T cells. Across the whole study: An in vitro protocol generated T-allo10, a Tr1-enriched, alloantigen-specific CD4 T cell product. Study-wide points: Type 1 regulatory T cells had a more restricted TCR repertoire than non-type 1 regulatory T cells.

Deletions cut 5 bases from V and 7 bases from J, with 8 bases between. CDR3 length equals 12 residues. Germline V CDR1 and CDR2: LNHDA, SQIVND (reference sequence). Details on this clonotype: The antigen is not known.

TCRdb used MiXCR to reprocess the reads, holding one entry per CDR3 protein. The sample has tens of thousands of distinct CDR3 sequences; 60% to 80% are singletons. Specimen: cultured non-Tr1 T cells, either the whole culture or a sorted T cell fraction (not recorded which). The sequence came from a human donor in good health. The chain recombines TRBV19 with TRBJ2-2; D is unresolved. The CDR3 nucleotides read TGTGCCAGTAGTGAGGACCTCGGGGAGCTGTTTTTT. It is translated as CASSEDLGELFF.